This T cell receptor beta chain is from a study of tumor and adjacent non-tumor tissue in lung cancer. At the level of the study: Each sample yielded 4 million to 4.5 million productive TCRbeta reads on average. Points from the study as a whole: TCR diversity was significantly greater in tumor than normal lung tissue. Top 100 clones took a larger repertoire share in normal lung.

Looked up from germline, CDR1 is SGHKS and CDR2 is YYEKEE (reference sequence). The CDR3 consists of 16 residues. RNA was extracted from bulk tissue without any cell sorting. More than 3 cm separated this lung sample from the edge of the tumor. Donors were chemotherapy-naive, newly diagnosed lung cancer surgical patients in China, August–late 2014. TCRbeta libraries were built with three rounds of nested PCR, modified from ARM-PCR. Via MiXCR, TCRdb re-called the multiplex PCR reads, giving one row per CDR3 protein. The sample has 80,000 to 100,000 distinct CDR3 sequences, 75% to 85% seen once; the top ten hold roughly 33%. On this clonotype itself: Its matching antigen is unknown. The junction differs from germline at one of its ends, possibly a read error.

This chain links TRBV5-5 with TRBJ2-7, with 11 nucleotides matching TRBD2. The clonotype originates from a man aged 60 to 69 with small cell lung cancer. Sequenced: distant non-tumor lung tissue. DNA of the CDR3: TGTGCCAACAACTTGGGTCTAGCGGGAGGTTGGTACGAACAGTACTTC. Translating it yields CANNLGLAGGWYEQYF.